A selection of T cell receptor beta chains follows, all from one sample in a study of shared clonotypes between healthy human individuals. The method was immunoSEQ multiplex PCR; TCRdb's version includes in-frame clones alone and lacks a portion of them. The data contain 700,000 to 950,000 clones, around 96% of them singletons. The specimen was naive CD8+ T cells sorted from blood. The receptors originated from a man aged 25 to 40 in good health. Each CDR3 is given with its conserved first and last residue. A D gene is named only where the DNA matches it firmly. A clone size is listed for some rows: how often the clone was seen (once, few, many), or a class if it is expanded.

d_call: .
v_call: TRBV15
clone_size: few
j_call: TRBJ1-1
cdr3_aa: CATSRDRGGRTEAFF
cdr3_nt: TGTGCCACCAGCAGAGATCGGGGGGGTAGGACTGAAGCTTTCTTT

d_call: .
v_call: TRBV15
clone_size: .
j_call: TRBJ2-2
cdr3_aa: CATQELAANTGELFF
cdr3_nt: TGTGCCACCCAGGAACTAGCTGCCAACACCGGGGAGCTGTTTTTT

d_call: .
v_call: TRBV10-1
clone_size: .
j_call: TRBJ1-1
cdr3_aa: CASSDRGLSAFF
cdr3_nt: TGCGCCAGCAGTGACCGGGGGCTTTCGGCTTTCTTT

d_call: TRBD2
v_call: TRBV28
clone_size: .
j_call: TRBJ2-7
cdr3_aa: CASSSQLAGGFYEQYF
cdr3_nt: TGTGCCAGCAGTTCCCAACTAGCGGGAGGGTTCTACGAGCAGTACTTC

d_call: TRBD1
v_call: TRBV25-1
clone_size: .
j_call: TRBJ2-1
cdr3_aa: CASSAGTGSYNEQFF
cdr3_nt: TGTGCCAGCTCGGCCGGGACAGGGTCCTACAATGAGCAGTTCTTC

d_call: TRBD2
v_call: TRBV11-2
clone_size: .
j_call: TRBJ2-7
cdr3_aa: CASSHPGLPSYEQYF
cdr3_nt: TGTGCCAGCAGCCACCCGGGACTACCATCCTACGAGCAGTACTTC

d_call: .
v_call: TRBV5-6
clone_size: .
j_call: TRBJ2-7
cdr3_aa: CASSLGLQQYF
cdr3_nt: TGTGCCAGCAGCTTGGGTTTACAGCAGTACTTC

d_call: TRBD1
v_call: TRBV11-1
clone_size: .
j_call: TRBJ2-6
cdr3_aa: CASSFGTGSSGANVLTF
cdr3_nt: TGTGCCAGCAGCTTCGGGACAGGAAGCTCTGGGGCCAACGTCCTGACTTTC

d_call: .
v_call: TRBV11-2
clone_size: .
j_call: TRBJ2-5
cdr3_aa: CASSSGGQQETQYF
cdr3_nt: TGTGCCAGCAGCTCCGGGGGCCAGCAAGAGACCCAGTACTTC

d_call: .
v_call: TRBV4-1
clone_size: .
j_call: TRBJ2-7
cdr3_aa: CASSQDLAGRPEQYF
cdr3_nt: TGCGCCAGCAGCCAAGATCTTGCTGGCCGCCCCGAGCAGTACTTC

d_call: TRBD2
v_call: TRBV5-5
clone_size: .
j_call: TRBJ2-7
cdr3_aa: CASWGSGSVDEQYF
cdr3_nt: TGTGCCAGCTGGGGTAGCGGGAGTGTCGACGAGCAGTACTTC

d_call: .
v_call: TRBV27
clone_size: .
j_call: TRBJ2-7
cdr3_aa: CASSSGTLSYEQYF
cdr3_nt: TGTGCCAGCAGTTCCGGGACACTTTCCTACGAGCAGTACTTC

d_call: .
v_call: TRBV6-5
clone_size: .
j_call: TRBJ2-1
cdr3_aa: CASSYGTGLNNEQFF
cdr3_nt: TGTGCCAGCAGTTACGGGACGGGACTCAACAATGAGCAGTTCTTC

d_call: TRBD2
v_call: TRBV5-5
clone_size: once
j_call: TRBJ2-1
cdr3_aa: CASSFRLANEQFF
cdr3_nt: TGTGCCAGCAGCTTTCGACTAGCGAATGAGCAGTTCTTC

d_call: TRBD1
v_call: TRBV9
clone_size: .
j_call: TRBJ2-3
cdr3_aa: CASTHRGHPSDTQYF
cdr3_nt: TGTGCCAGCACCCACAGGGGGCACCCATCCGATACGCAGTATTTT

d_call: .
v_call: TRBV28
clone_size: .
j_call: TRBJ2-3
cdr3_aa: CASSTSSSTDTQYF
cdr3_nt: TGTGCCAGCAGTACCTCTAGCAGCACAGATACGCAGTATTTT

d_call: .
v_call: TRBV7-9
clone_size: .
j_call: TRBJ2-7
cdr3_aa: CASSHAILYGNEQYF
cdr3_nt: TGTGCCAGCAGCCACGCGATTCTTTACGGAAACGAGCAGTACTTC

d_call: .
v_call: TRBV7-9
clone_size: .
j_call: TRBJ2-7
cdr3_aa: CASSLGGGGPYEQYF
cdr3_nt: TGTGCCAGCAGCTTAGGGGGAGGGGGTCCCTACGAGCAGTACTTC

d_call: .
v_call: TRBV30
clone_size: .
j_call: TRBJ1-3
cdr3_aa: CAGDQASSGNTIYF
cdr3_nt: TGTGCCGGGGATCAGGCCAGCTCTGGAAACACCATATATTTT

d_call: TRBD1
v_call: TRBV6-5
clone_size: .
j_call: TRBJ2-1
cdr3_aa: CASSYASGGEQFF
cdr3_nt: TGTGCCAGCAGTTACGCCTCAGGGGGTGAGCAGTTCTTC

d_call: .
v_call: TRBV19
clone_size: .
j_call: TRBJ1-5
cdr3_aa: CASSIDAGGNQPQHF
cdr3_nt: TGTGCCAGTAGTATAGATGCAGGGGGCAATCAGCCCCAGCATTTT

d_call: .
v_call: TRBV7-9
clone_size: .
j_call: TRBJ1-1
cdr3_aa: CASGPGRYTEAFF
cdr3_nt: TGTGCCAGCGGCCCCGGGAGATACACTGAAGCTTTCTTT

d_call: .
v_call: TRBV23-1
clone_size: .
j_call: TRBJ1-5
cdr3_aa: CASSQSREGDTQGSHQPQHF
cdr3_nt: TGCGCCAGCAGTCAATCGAGGGAAGGTGACACCCAGGGGTCTCATCAGCCCCAGCATTTT

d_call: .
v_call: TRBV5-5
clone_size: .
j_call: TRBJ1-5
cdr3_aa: CASSPSWQANQPQHF
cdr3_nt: TGTGCCAGCAGCCCCAGCTGGCAGGCTAATCAGCCCCAGCATTTT

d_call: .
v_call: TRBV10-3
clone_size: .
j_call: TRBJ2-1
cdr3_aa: CAIRTGFSYNEQFF
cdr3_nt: TGTGCCATCCGAACAGGGTTTTCGTACAATGAGCAGTTCTTC

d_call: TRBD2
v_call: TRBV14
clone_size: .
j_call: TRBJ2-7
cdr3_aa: CASSQELASEQYF
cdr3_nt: TGTGCCAGCAGCCAAGAACTAGCGTCCGAGCAGTACTTC

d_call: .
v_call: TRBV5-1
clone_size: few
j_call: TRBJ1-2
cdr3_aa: CASSSAQGSYGYTF
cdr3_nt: TGCGCCAGCAGCTCTGCACAGGGTTCGTATGGCTACACCTTC

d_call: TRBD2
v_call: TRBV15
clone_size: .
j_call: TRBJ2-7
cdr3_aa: CATSGLQGLAIDEQYF
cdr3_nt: TGTGCCACCAGCGGATTACAGGGACTAGCGATCGACGAGCAGTACTTC

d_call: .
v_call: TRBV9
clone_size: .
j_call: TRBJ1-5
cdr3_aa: CASSEGTTNQPQHF
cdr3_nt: TGTGCCAGCAGCGAGGGTACAACTAATCAGCCCCAGCATTTT

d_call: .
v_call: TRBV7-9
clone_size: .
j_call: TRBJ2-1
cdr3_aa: CASSFVAGIRDNEQFF
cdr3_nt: TGTGCCAGCAGCTTCGTTGCAGGGATTAGGGACAATGAGCAGTTCTTC

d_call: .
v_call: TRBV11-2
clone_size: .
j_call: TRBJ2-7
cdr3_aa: CASSLGLFYEQYF
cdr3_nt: TGTGCCAGCAGCTTAGGACTATTCTACGAGCAGTACTTC

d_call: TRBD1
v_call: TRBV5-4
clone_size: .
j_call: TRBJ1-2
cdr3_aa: CASSLRGTGIGYTF
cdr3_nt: TGTGCCAGCAGCTTGAGGGGGACAGGGATCGGCTACACCTTC

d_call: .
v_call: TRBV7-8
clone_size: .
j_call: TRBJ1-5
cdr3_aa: CASSLDPRGNQPQHF
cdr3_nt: TGTGCCAGCAGCTTAGATCCCCGAGGCAATCAGCCCCAGCATTTT

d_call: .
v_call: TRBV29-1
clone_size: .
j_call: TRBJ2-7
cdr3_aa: CSVESPRSYEQYF
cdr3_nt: TGCAGCGTTGAATCGCCCAGATCCTACGAGCAGTACTTC

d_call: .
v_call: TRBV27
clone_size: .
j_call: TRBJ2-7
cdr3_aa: CASSAGLSYEQYF
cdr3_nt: TGTGCCAGCAGCGCCGGGCTCTCCTACGAGCAGTACTTC

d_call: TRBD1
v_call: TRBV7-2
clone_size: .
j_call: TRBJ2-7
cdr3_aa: CASRGQGAVHEQYF
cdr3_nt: TGTGCCAGCAGGGGGCAGGGGGCTGTGCACGAGCAGTACTTC

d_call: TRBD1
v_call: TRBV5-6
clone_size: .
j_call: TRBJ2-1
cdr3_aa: CASSSDRERHYEQFF
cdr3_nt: TGTGCCAGCAGCTCGGACAGGGAACGGCATTATGAGCAGTTCTTC

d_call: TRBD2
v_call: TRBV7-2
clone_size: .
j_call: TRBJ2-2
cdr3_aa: CASSLARMAGAGELFF
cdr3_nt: TGTGCCAGCAGCTTAGCGAGGATGGCGGGAGCCGGGGAGCTGTTTTTT

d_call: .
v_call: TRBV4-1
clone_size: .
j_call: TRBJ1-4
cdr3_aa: CASSQIEAEKLFF
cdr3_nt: TGCGCCAGCAGCCAAATTGAAGCCGAAAAACTGTTTTTT

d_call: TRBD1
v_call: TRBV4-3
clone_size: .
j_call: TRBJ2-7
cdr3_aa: CASSLGTDNEQYF
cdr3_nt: TGCGCCAGCAGCCTCGGGACAGATAACGAGCAGTACTTC

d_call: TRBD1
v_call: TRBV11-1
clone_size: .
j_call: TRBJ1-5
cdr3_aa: CASRGDRANQPQHF
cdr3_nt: TGTGCCAGCAGGGGGGACAGGGCCAATCAGCCCCAGCATTTT

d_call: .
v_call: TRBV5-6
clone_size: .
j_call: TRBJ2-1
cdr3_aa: CASSLVRTSYNEQFF
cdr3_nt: TGTGCCAGCAGCTTGGTGCGCACTTCCTACAATGAGCAGTTCTTC

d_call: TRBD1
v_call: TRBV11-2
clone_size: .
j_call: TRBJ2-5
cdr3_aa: CASLGRTGLRETQYF
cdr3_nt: TGTGCCAGCCTAGGCCGGACAGGGTTGAGGGAGACCCAGTACTTC

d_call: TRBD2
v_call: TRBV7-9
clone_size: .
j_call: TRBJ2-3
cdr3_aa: CASSSRTSGTTDTQYF
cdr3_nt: TGTGCCAGCAGCTCCCGGACTAGCGGGACCACAGATACGCAGTATTTT

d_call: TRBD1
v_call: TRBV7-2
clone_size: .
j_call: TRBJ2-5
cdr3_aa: CASSRTGDHETQYF
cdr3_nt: TGTGCCAGCAGCCGCACAGGGGACCATGAGACCCAGTACTTC

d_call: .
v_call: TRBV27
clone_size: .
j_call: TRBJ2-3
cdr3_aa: CASSLSVQITDTQYF
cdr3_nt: TGTGCCAGCAGTTTATCTGTCCAAATCACAGATACGCAGTATTTT